This T cell receptor (beta chain) stems from a study of immune heterogeneity within non-small cell lung tumors. Study-level findings and limits: Identical dominant CDR3 beta clonotypes showed recurrence across tumor sites within a patient, and site-unique high-frequency clones were also present. The correlation between local T-cell clonality and local tumor mutational burden was positive, moderate in strength and statistically significant, with R about 0.35.

This CDR3 has 16 residues. CDR1 and CDR2 from the germline V gene are MNHEY and SVGAGI. Deletions cut 0 bases from V and 4 bases from J, with 15 bases between. Template material for each sample was 550 to 700 ng of bulk tumor genomic DNA. Biopsies, several per primary tumor and spaced far apart, were collected during surgery. Curative surgery was performed on patients who had untreated, newly diagnosed non-small cell lung cancer. Everyone who gave samples had just been diagnosed with non-small cell lung cancer and was having surgery with curative intent. This clonotype is termed medium-sized. What it binds is unknown. Multiplex PCR with 32 V and 13 J primers amplified TCR beta CDR3. MiXCR was run by TCRdb on the multiplex PCR reads, yielding one entry per CDR3 protein. Of fewer than 13,000 distinct CDR3 sequences listed, roughly 26% are singletons.

The receptor's source is a man in his forties or fifties with non-small cell lung cancer. The chain recombines TRBV6-5 with TRBJ1-2; tentatively, D is TRBD1 (6 bases). Sequencing was done on a sample of lung tumor tissue. The chain's CDR3 is CASSYSVRGQGYGYTF. The CDR3 DNA sequence: TGTGCCAGCAGTTACTCAGTGCGGGGGCAAGGCTATGGCTACACCTTC.